The 9 T cell receptor beta chains below come from one sample, sequenced in a study of shared clonotypes between healthy human individuals. This table comes from immunoSEQ multiplex PCR, and its TCRdb copy is limited to in-frame clones, with some not included. The table lists more than 2,000,000 clones, more than 80% of them singletons. The sequencing sample was made of naive CD4+ T cells sorted from blood. The sample's subset: CD45RA+ positively selected. The receptors originated from a man between 18 and 29 years old in good health.

The chain recombines TRBV2 with TRBJ2-1; possible D gene TRBD2, 6 bases. The CDR3 sequence is 14 residues long. Trimming took off 6 bases at V and 7 bases at J, with 16 bases between the two ends. CDR1 and CDR2 from the germline V gene are SNHLY and FYNNEI. Written as DNA, the CDR3 is TGTGCCAGCAGGGGGGGATATAGTAGGAATGAGCAGTTCTTC. It yields the protein CASRGGYSRNEQFF.

The chain employs TRBV10-3 and TRBJ2-5; D unresolved. The CDR3 is 12 residues long. Germline assignment: CDR1 ENHRY and CDR2 SYGVKD. Deletions cut 6 bases from V and 4 bases from J, with 9 bases between. The CDR3 sequence is CAISLDRETQYF. The DNA for the CDR3 is TGTGCCATCAGCCTAGATAGAGAGACCCAGTACTTC.

J is TRBJ1-2 and V is TRBV6-5; TRBD1 is a possible D gene (6 bases). The germline V gene has CDR1 MNHEY and CDR2 SVGAGI. V was shortened by 4 bases and J by 1 base, with 16 bases between the two germline ends. This CDR3 region has 16 residues. The CDR3 reads CASSSRGDGYNYGYTF. CDR3 bases: TGTGCCAGCAGTTCGAGGGGGGACGGATATAACTATGGCTACACCTTC.

V is TRBV25-1 and J is TRBJ2-6; tentatively, D is TRBD2 (5 bases). CDR1 MGHDK and CDR2 SYGVNS come from the germline V gene. V lost 6 bases and J 4 bases, leaving 10 bases between the germline ends. The CDR3 has 14 amino acids. CDR3 sequence reads: CASRPEAGANVLTF. The CDR3 nucleotides are TGTGCCAGCAGGCCGGAGGCCGGGGCCAACGTCCTGACTTTC.

Comments on this clone: The same CDR3 can be traced to other DNA sequences in this sample. The chain uses TRBV18 and TRBJ1-5; 8 bases are shared with TRBD1. From germline, CDR1 is KGHSH and CDR2 LQKENI. The V and J ends lost 3 bases and 0 bases, in that order; junction bases with no gene match: 1. There are 15 residues in the CDR3. The CDR3 is CASSPGQASNQPQHF. The CDR3 nucleotides read TGTGCCAGCTCACCGGGACAGGCTAGCAATCAGCCCCAGCATTTT.

V and J are TRBV30 and TRBJ1-1; D not certain. Trimming cost V 5 bases and J 1 base, with 5 bases left between them. The germline CDR1 and CDR2 sequences are GTSNPN and SVGIG (reference sequence). This CDR3 has 11 amino acids. CDR3 amino acids: CAWVGNTEAFF. DNA of the CDR3: TGTGCCTGGGTCGGGAACACTGAAGCTTTCTTT.

Details on this clone: Other DNA sequences within the sample encode an identical CDR3. The chain links TRBV30 to TRBJ2-1; maybe TRBD2 (6 bases). Looked up from germline, CDR1 is GTSNPN and CDR2 is SVGIG (reference sequence). The CDR3 extends over 13 amino acids. Trimming took 5 bases from V and 4 from J, leaving 12 bases between them. CDR3 sequence (DNA): TGTGCCTGGGCGGGGCGACCATACAATGAGCAGTTCTTC. Amino acid sequence: CAWAGRPYNEQFF.

V gene TRBV18 combines with J gene TRBJ2-5, with 7 bases identical to TRBD1. The germline gives CDR1 KGHSH, CDR2 LQKENI. The CDR3 contains 15 residues. The J segment lost 1 base and the V segment lost 1 base, leaving 3 bases of the junction unmatched. The CDR3 loop reads CASSPRPGGQETQYF. In nucleotides, the CDR3 is TGTGCCAGCTCACCACGACCAGGGGGCCAAGAGACCCAGTACTTC.

This chain connects TRBV10-2 to TRBJ1-2, with 12 bases that match TRBD1. Germline CDR1 and CDR2: WSHSY and SAAADI. V gave up 8 bases and J gave up 8 bases; unmatched junction bases: 9. This CDR3 comprises 14 residues. CDR3: CASRGQGATDGYTF. Written as DNA, the CDR3 is TGCGCCAGCCGGGGACAGGGGGCAACGGACGGCTACACCTTC.